Sequencing of this TCR beta chain was carried out in a study of blood T cell repertoires in COVID-19. Study-wide background: COVID-19 samples collected from the United States, Italy and Spain covered acute and convalescent phases. Nucleic acid was either cDNA or gDNA, and it came from T cells, B-cell-depleted T cells, or PBMCs.

Recruited during active infection, patients (from Seattle) were subsequently followed longitudinally. Trimming shortened V by 0 bases and J by 5 bases, and 9 bases separated the two germline ends. Germline V gene data show CDR1 as LGHNA and CDR2 as YSLEER. The CDR3 has 14 residues. Original processing methods: For nucleated cells, counts were estimated from reference gene primer amplification. Only in-frame clones appear in the TCRdb table, and some are missing; sequencing was by immunoSEQ multiplex PCR. V and J calls and clone size are those listed in that table; D and trimming were worked out from the DNA. The table shows 150,000 to 200,000 clones, with over 80% occurring only once.

Sequencing was done on a sample of peripheral blood. The chain links TRBV4-3 to TRBJ2-3, with D hard to call. The receptor's source is a woman in her 70s with COVID-19, enrolled during active disease. CDR3 sequence: CASSQEDRRDTQYF. The CDR3 nucleotides are TGCGCCAGCAGCCAAGAAGACCGGAGAGATACGCAGTATTTT.